This T cell receptor (beta chain) was sequenced during a study of blood T cell repertoires in COVID-19. Seattle participants joined during active infection and were tracked over time. The germline V and J ends were trimmed by 5 bases and 2 bases, with 18 bases remaining between them. Germline-derived CDR1 and CDR2 are SGHRS and YFSETQ. The CDR3 totals 16 residues. The assay was immunoSEQ multiplex PCR, and TCRdb's table has in-frame clones only and misses some. The repertoire holds some 120,000 clones, with around four fifths as singletons. This sequence joins TRBV5-1 and TRBJ2-3; possible D gene TRBD2, 6 bases. The sample taken for sequencing was peripheral blood. This sequence was found in a man older than 75 with COVID-19, enrolled during active disease. DNA of the CDR3: TGCGCCAGCAGGAGGGCTGGGGACTCATACACAGATACGCAGTATTTT. Amino acids: CASRRAGDSYTDTQYF.